This T cell receptor (beta chain) emerged from a study of blood T cell repertoires in COVID-19. The protocol was immunoSEQ multiplex PCR, while the TCRdb copy is restricted to in-frame clones and leaves out a portion. The profile shows about 250,000 clones, about 93% of them singletons. This CDR3 is built from 14 residues. Germline assignment: CDR1 SGHTA and CDR2 FQGTGA. The V segment lost 2 bases and the J segment 8 bases; nucleotides outside the gene matches: 5. The genes are TRBV7-3 and TRBJ1-2; TRBD1 aligns across 10 bases. The source of this sequence is a woman aged 18 to 35 who had recovered from COVID-19. Sequencing used PBMCs or T cells enriched from blood (not recorded which). CDR3 nucleotides: TGTGCCAGCAGCTTAGACCGGACAGGGGGAGGCTACACCTTC. Translated, it gives CASSLDRTGGGYTF.